This section outlines one T cell receptor beta chain sequence together with its context. Baseline was the first blood sampling point, followed by cycle 4 day 1 and cycle 7 day 1. The sample comes from a study of OX40 agonist ivuxolimab in advanced cancers. The overall study: Administration of intravenous ivuxolimab to patients occurred every 2 weeks at 0.01 to 10 mg/kg.

The protocol was immunoSEQ multiplex PCR, while the TCRdb copy is restricted to in-frame clones and leaves out a portion. Of 60,000 to 75,000 clones in the sample, about 83% were seen once. V was pared by 11 bases and J by 2 bases, with 13 bases between. Per the germline V gene, CDR1 is MNHNS and CDR2 is SASEGT. The CDR3 has 12 residues. This sample comprised CD4+ or CD8+ T cells sorted from blood, obtained in a trial of the OX40 agonist ivuxolimab. The V and J genes are TRBV6-1 and TRBJ2-7, with D maybe TRBD2 (7 bases). The sequence was obtained from an adult with an advanced solid tumor such as melanoma, head and neck, liver or kidney cancer. The CDR3 coding sequence is TGTGCCGGGGAGGGACAACCCTACGAGCAGTACTTC. It yields the protein CAGEGQPYEQYF.